The rows below give T cell receptor beta chains drawn from one sample of a study of control samples from healthy donors and cancer patients. Repertoires were generated with immunoSEQ multiplex PCR, while TCRdb's copy carries only in-frame clones and drops some. The sample holds approximately 66,000 clones, around 91% seen once. The sequenced material came from PBMCs. The receptors were gathered from a man aged 55 to 70 with colorectal cancer. The CDR3 runs from the conserved cysteine through the conserved F or W. The D gene is left open where the match is weak. Expanded clones get a size class; other rows say once, few or many, or leave the size out.

DNA	CDR3	V	J	D	size
TGTGCCAGCACTAGTTCAGATACGCAGTATTTT	CASTSSDTQYF	TRBV5-4	TRBJ2-3	NA	NA
TGCGCCAGCAGCGAAATCGGGGGACAGGGGACCTTCAACACCGGGGAGCTGTTTTTT	CASSEIGGQGTFNTGELFF	TRBV4-3	TRBJ2-2	TRBD1	NA
TGCGCCAGCAGTGATTACAGGCGCGGGGAGCTGTTTTTT	CASSDYRRGELFF	TRBV10-1	TRBJ2-2	NA	once
TGTGCCAGCAGCCAAGATCTAATGAATGAGCAGTTCTTC	CASSQDLMNEQFF	TRBV4-2	TRBJ2-1	NA	NA
TGTGCCAGCTCACCACTACCCGGGGTCGAGAATGAAAAACTGTTTTTT	CASSPLPGVENEKLFF	TRBV18	TRBJ1-4	NA	NA
TGTGCCAGCAGTCCCCTGGACAGGGGCCTCTACACAGATACGCAGTATTTT	CASSPLDRGLYTDTQYF	TRBV6-2/TRBV6-3	TRBJ2-3	TRBD1	NA
TGTGCCAGCAGTTACTCGGGATTGGGGACTGAAGCTTTCTTT	CASSYSGLGTEAFF	TRBV6-5	TRBJ1-1	NA	once
TGCGCCAGCAGCCAAGACTTGAGGCGGGCGAACACTGAAGCTTTCTTT	CASSQDLRRANTEAFF	TRBV4-3	TRBJ1-1	NA	NA
TGTGCCAGCAGTTTAGGTATAGGTTCCTACGAGCAGTACTTC	CASSLGIGSYEQYF	TRBV27	TRBJ2-7	NA	NA
TGTGCCAGCAGCCTGACTGGGGGCGGGTACGAGCAGTACTTC	CASSLTGGGYEQYF	TRBV3-1/TRBV3-2	TRBJ2-7	NA	NA
TGTGCCAGCTCACCGACAGGGTTCTACAATGAGCAGTTCTTC	CASSPTGFYNEQFF	TRBV18	TRBJ2-1	TRBD1	NA
TGTGCCAGCTCACCCCGACTGAACTATAATTCACCCCTCCACTTT	CASSPRLNYNSPLHF	TRBV18	TRBJ1-6	NA	NA
TGTGCCAGTAGGCCTCCCGCGGGGGCCGGCACAGATACGCAGTATTTT	CASRPPAGAGTDTQYF	TRBV19	TRBJ2-3	NA	NA
TGCGCCAGCAGCCCGAGGGGAACAGGGACTGAAGCTTTCTTT	CASSPRGTGTEAFF	TRBV4-1	TRBJ1-1	NA	NA
TGCGCCAGCAGCCAAGATCAGGGGAACACTGAAGCTTTCTTT	CASSQDQGNTEAFF	TRBV4-3	TRBJ1-1	NA	NA
TGCAGCGCTACCCCAGTACAGGACGAGCCCTACGAGCAGTACTTC	CSATPVQDEPYEQYF	TRBV29-1	TRBJ2-7	NA	NA
TGTGCCAGCTCCGCGACAGGGAGCAATCAGCCCCAGCATTTT	CASSATGSNQPQHF	TRBV18	TRBJ1-5	TRBD1	NA
TGCGCCAGCAGCTTGGCGACAGGGGGGCCGGAAGCTTTCTTT	CASSLATGGPEAFF	TRBV5-1	TRBJ1-1	TRBD1	NA
TGTGCCAGCAGTTACTCACGAAGGACCTACACCGGGGAGCTGTTTTTT	CASSYSRRTYTGELFF	TRBV6-5	TRBJ2-2	NA	NA
TGTGCCAGCAGCTTTAGCGGGGGGCCTCCAGGGGATACGCAGTATTTT	CASSFSGGPPGDTQYF	TRBV7-2	TRBJ2-3	TRBD2	NA
TGTGCCAGCAGTTTCCCCCAGACAGGGGGCGGCGAGCAGTACTTC	CASSFPQTGGGEQYF	TRBV28	TRBJ2-7	TRBD1	NA
TGTGCCAGCAGCCGGGACCCCTCCTACGAGCAGTACTTC	CASSRDPSYEQYF	TRBV28	TRBJ2-7	NA	once
TGTGCCAGCAGTTACTCTAGGGGAAACAATCAGCCCCAGCATTTT	CASSYSRGNNQPQHF	TRBV6-6	TRBJ1-5	NA	NA